These 25 T cell receptor beta chains were sequenced from one sample in a study of T cell responses to AZD1222 COVID-19 vaccine. Sequenced by immunoSEQ multiplex PCR; TCRdb stores in-frame clones only, minus some. The sample has 99,000 or so clones, approximately 90% seen once; the top ten hold about 2.5%. The sequenced sample was peripheral blood, obtained on day 0 of AZD1222 vaccination. These receptor sequences come from an adult in good health.

The chain carries TRBV5-6 and TRBJ1-1; no definite D call. CDR3 length: 12 residues. V lost 4 bases to trimming and J lost 4 bases, with 8 bases between them. The germline gives CDR1 SGHDT, CDR2 YYEEEE. CDR3 DNA: TGTGCCAGCAGCCCTTCAGGCACTGAAGCTTTCTTT. It codes for CASSPSGTEAFF.

The rearrangement links TRBV5-6 to TRBJ1-3; D unclear. Germline V gene sequence: CDR1 SGHDT, CDR2 YYEEEE. V lost 2 bases and J lost 0, with 6 bases in between. The CDR3 extends over 14 amino acids. The CDR3 DNA reads as TGTGCCAGCAGCTTCACTAACTCTGGAAACACCATATATTTT. Protein product: CASSFTNSGNTIYF.

The rearrangement joins TRBV7-9 to TRBJ2-3, with D possibly being TRBD2 (6 bases). Germline CDR1 SEHNR, CDR2 FQNEAQ (reference sequence). CDR3 length: 15 amino acids. Trimming left V 5 bases short and J 1 base short, with 13 bases between. The CDR3 DNA is TGTGCCAGCAGCCGAGGGAGGTCGGGCACAGATACGCAGTATTTT. This encodes CASSRGRSGTDTQYF.

In its sample, this clone was seen a few times. The chain carries TRBV6-6 and TRBJ2-1; the match to TRBD1 covers 7 bases. The J segment lost 10 bases and the V segment lost 0 bases, leaving 3 bases of the junction unmatched. CDR3 length equals 13 residues. Looked up from germline, CDR1 is MNHNY and CDR2 is SVGAGI (reference sequence). CDR3: CASSYSGTVEQFF. The DNA of the CDR3 is TGTGCCAGCAGTTACTCGGGGACAGTAGAGCAGTTCTTC.

The chain carries TRBV28 and TRBJ2-5; 12 bases fit TRBD2. Germline V CDR1 and CDR2: MDHEN, SYDVKM. This CDR3 contains 18 residues. With V trimmed by 5 bases and J by 0 bases, 10 bases remained unmatched. CDR3 sequence reads: CASSDSSGTSGYQETQYF. CDR3 in DNA: TGTGCCAGCAGTGATTCTTCCGGGACTAGCGGGTACCAAGAGACCCAGTACTTC.

The chain employs TRBV4-1 and TRBJ1-1; D may be TRBD1 (5 bases). V was shortened by 2 bases and J by 7 bases, with 11 bases between the two germline ends. The CDR3 is 13 amino acids. Germline CDR1 reads MGHRA; CDR2 reads YSYEKL. CDR3 sequence: CASSQQLQVEAFF. Written as DNA, the CDR3 is TGCGCCAGCAGCCAACAACTACAGGTTGAAGCTTTCTTT.

The chain carries TRBV2 and TRBJ2-1, with TRBD2 identical over 9 bases. V gave up 6 bases and J gave up 5 bases; unmatched junction bases: 8. The CDR3 extends over 15 amino acids. Germline values: CDR1 SNHLY, CDR2 FYNNEI. The CDR3 loop is CASRGAGGVDNEQFF. In nucleotides, the CDR3 is TGTGCCAGCAGGGGAGCGGGAGGTGTAGACAATGAGCAGTTCTTC.

The rearrangement links TRBV10-1 to TRBJ1-5; D ambiguous. The germline V and J ends were trimmed by 4 bases and 0 bases, with 4 bases remaining between them. The CDR3 has 13 amino acids. Germline CDR1 WNHNN, CDR2 SYGVQD (reference sequence). The CDR3 region is CASSGGSNQPQHF. CDR3 DNA sequence: TGCGCCAGCAGTGGCGGTAGCAATCAGCCCCAGCATTTT.

The rearrangement links TRBV19 to TRBJ1-2; 8 bases map to TRBD1. Unmatched junction bases numbered 4, after V lost 9 bases and J lost 4 bases. This CDR3 is 12 amino acids long. Germline V gene lookup returns CDR1 LNHDA and CDR2 SQIVND (reference sequence). CDR3: CASGQGGYGYTF. CDR3 bases: TGTGCCAGCGGACAGGGCGGCTATGGCTACACCTTC.

The V and J genes are TRBV6-1 and TRBJ2-1; D is possibly TRBD1 (5 bases). V lost 1 base and J lost 0, with 7 bases in between. CDR1 and CDR2 from the germline V gene are MNHNS and SASEGT. The CDR3 loop spans 15 amino acids. The CDR3 spells CASSEGGGSYNEQFF. DNA of the CDR3: TGTGCCAGCAGTGAAGGGGGCGGCTCCTACAATGAGCAGTTCTTC.

On this clone itself: Other DNA sequences in this sample translate to the same CDR3. The rearrangement joins TRBV2 to TRBJ1-5, with no clear D. Germline CDR1 reads SNHLY; CDR2 reads FYNNEI. The ends were cut back, 4 bases at V and 4 bases at J, with 8 bases in the middle. The length of the CDR3 is 13 residues. The CDR3 DNA is TGTGCCAGCAGTGTCTCCCTAAATCAGCCCCAGCATTTT. Translated: CASSVSLNQPQHF.

The chain recombines TRBV3-1 (or the pseudogene TRBV3-2) with TRBJ2-7; the D is unclear. The CDR3 spans 12 residues. V was pared by 4 bases and J by 2 bases, with 6 bases between. CDR1 is LGHDT, CDR2 YNNKEL, per germline (reference sequence). For the CDR3, the DNA is TGTGCCAGCAGCCCCGGGCCCTACGAGCAGTACTTC. It specifies CASSPGPYEQYF.

The chain joins TRBV7-9 to TRBJ2-1; TRBD2 agrees at 12 bases. Germline V lookup: CDR1 SEHNR, CDR2 FQNEAQ (reference sequence). The CDR3 consists of 14 residues. J was trimmed by 7 bases and V by 5 bases; bases with no gene match: 3. DNA of the CDR3: TGTGCCAGCAGCCGAGGACTAGCGGGGAATGAGCAGTTCTTC. Its translation: CASSRGLAGNEQFF.

The rearrangement links TRBV13 to TRBJ2-3; D call uncertain. Between the trimmed V and J ends, which lost 2 bases and 4 bases, there was a span of 4 bases. Germline V lookup: CDR1 PRHDT, CDR2 FYEKMQ (reference sequence). The CDR3 contains 12 residues. This chain's CDR3 is CASSLQADTQYF. The CDR3 DNA reads as TGTGCCAGCAGCTTACAGGCAGATACGCAGTATTTT.

The V call is TRBV12-3 or TRBV12-4, the J call TRBJ1-2; 9 bases match TRBD1. V lost 4 bases to trimming and J lost 8 bases; unmatched junction nucleotides: 2. CDR3 length equals 12 residues. The CDR3 reads CASSSTGGGYTF. The CDR3 coding sequence is TGTGCCAGCAGTTCCACAGGGGGCGGCTACACCTTC.

The chain carries TRBV9 and TRBJ1-3, with TRBD1 as a possible D gene (6 bases). Germline-derived CDR1 and CDR2 are SGDLS and YYNGEE. Trimming left V 3 bases short and J 3 bases short, with 13 bases between. The CDR3 runs 15 residues. In DNA form, the CDR3 reads TGTGCCAGCAGCGGAGGGGGTTTGGATGGAAACACCATATATTTT. Translated, it gives CASSGGGLDGNTIYF.

The CDR3 DNA reads as TGCGCCAGCAGCCAATATGGGGGGAACACTGAAGCTTTCTTT. Translated, it gives CASSQYGGNTEAFF. This chain uses TRBV4-1 with TRBJ1-1; possibly TRBD1 for D (5 bases). The CDR3 length is 14 residues. Germline CDR1 reads MGHRA; CDR2 reads YSYEKL. V was pared by 2 bases and J by 1 base, with 8 bases between.

This chain uses TRBV3-1 (or the pseudogene TRBV3-2) with TRBJ2-5; 7 bases are shared with TRBD2. CDR3 length equals 14 residues. With V trimmed by 2 bases and J by 1 base, 1 base remained unmatched. Per germline, CDR1 LGHDT and CDR2 YNNKEL (reference sequence). Here the CDR3 DNA reads TGTGCCAGCAGCCAACGGACTAGCCAAGAGACCCAGTACTTC. This sequence encodes CASSQRTSQETQYF.

The V call is TRBV7-3, the J call TRBJ2-1; unclear D gene. This CDR3 is built from 14 residues. V lost 0 bases and J lost 4, with 7 bases in between. Germline CDR1 and CDR2: SGHTA and FQGTGA. CDR3 DNA: TGTGCCAGCAGCTTAACGTTTGGGTACAATGAGCAGTTCTTC. It specifies CASSLTFGYNEQFF.

A single count supports this clone. The J gene is TRBJ2-7, the V gene TRBV27; 10 nucleotides line up with TRBD2. The germline CDR1 and CDR2 sequences are MNHEY and SMNVEV (reference sequence). Trimming took 5 bases from V and 3 from J; bases not matched to a gene: 16. The length of the CDR3 is 18 residues. The CDR3 DNA reads TGTGCCAGCAGTCTCACGGGACAGTTCAGGACTAGCGGCTACGAGCAGTACTTC. Residues: CASSLTGQFRTSGYEQYF.

The chain couples TRBV5-1 to TRBJ2-2; D remains unclear. The CDR3 runs 16 residues. The germline gives CDR1 SGHRS, CDR2 YFSETQ. V was clipped by 1 base and J by 0 bases, with 10 bases between them. CDR3 amino acids: CASSLTQASNTGELFF. The CDR3 nucleotides read TGCGCCAGCAGCTTGACGCAAGCGTCGAACACCGGGGAGCTGTTTTTT.

The chain carries TRBV4-2 and TRBJ1-3; perhaps TRBD1 as D (5 bases). The germline gives CDR1 LGHNA, CDR2 YNFKEQ. The CDR3 extends over 14 amino acids. Trimming left V 4 bases short and J 6 bases short, with 13 bases between. This CDR3 reads CASSPMNRLNTIYF. The CDR3 nucleotides are TGTGCCAGCAGCCCCATGAACAGGCTAAACACCATATATTTT.

V usage is TRBV3-1 (or the pseudogene TRBV3-2) and J usage is TRBJ1-1; 9 nucleotides align to TRBD1. V lost 4 bases to trimming and J lost 4 bases; unmatched junction nucleotides: 10. Germline CDR1 reads LGHDT; CDR2 reads YNNKEL (reference sequence). The CDR3 covers 16 residues. CDR3 protein: CASSPHPGQGSTEAFF. In DNA form, the CDR3 reads TGTGCCAGCAGCCCACACCCGGGACAGGGTTCCACTGAAGCTTTCTTT.

V gene TRBV15 combines with J gene TRBJ1-4; perhaps TRBD1 as D (5 bases). This CDR3 contains 14 residues. V lost 1 base and J lost 7, with 10 bases in between. From germline, CDR1 is LNHNV and CDR2 YYDKDF (reference sequence). CDR3 DNA: TGTGCCACCAGCAGAGGCAGGGCGAGTGAAAAACTGTTTTTT. It encodes CATSRGRASEKLFF. Supplemented by reference TRBV15 and TRBJ1-4, the full variable domain reads DAMVIQNPRYQVTQFGKPVTLSCSQTLNHNVMYWYQQKSSQAPKLLFHYYDKDFNNEADTPDNFQSRRPNTSFCFLDIRSPGLGDTAMYLCATSRGRASEKLFFGSGTQLSVL.

V usage is TRBV6-5 and J usage is TRBJ1-4; D unresolved. CDR1 and CDR2 from the germline V gene are MNHEY and SVGAGI. The length of the CDR3 is 13 residues. V was clipped by 6 bases and J by 4 bases, with 9 bases between them. In DNA form, the CDR3 reads TGTGCCAGCAGGGCGGTTCTTAATGAAAAACTGTTTTTT. This gives the protein CASRAVLNEKLFF.